These 15 T cell receptor beta chains came from one sample sequenced in a study of blood T cell repertoires in COVID-19. Libraries were prepared by immunoSEQ multiplex PCR; TCRdb keeps only in-frame clonotypes and omits some of them. Of about 81,000 clones in the sample, more than 75% were seen once. Sequencing used peripheral blood. These receptors were taken from a man in his 60s with acute or convalescent COVID-19.

This clone was detected only a few times. The chain couples TRBV15 to TRBJ2-7, with 10 bases fitting TRBD1. The CDR3 spans 16 residues. Per the germline V gene, CDR1 is LNHNV and CDR2 is YYDKDF (reference sequence). With 2 bases clipped from V and 2 bases from J, the junction kept 6 bases outside the gene matches. The CDR3 region is CATSRTPGQGTYEQYF. The DNA of the CDR3 is TGTGCCACCAGCAGAACCCCGGGACAGGGGACCTACGAGCAGTACTTC.

The J gene is TRBJ2-7, the V gene TRBV19; 13 nucleotides line up with TRBD2. V was clipped by 1 base and J by 0 bases; unmatched bases: 9. The germline V gene encodes CDR1 LNHDA and CDR2 SQIVND (reference sequence). This CDR3 spans 19 amino acids. DNA for the CDR3: TGTGCCAGTAGTATAGGGGGTCCGGGACTAGCGGGAAGCTCCTACGAGCAGTACTTC. It is translated as CASSIGGPGLAGSSYEQYF.

This clone was seen once. The chain joins TRBV19 to TRBJ2-7, with 8 nucleotides matching TRBD2. The trim removed 4 bases at V and 7 bases at J, leaving 9 bases unmatched. The V gene's germline CDR1 is LNHDA and CDR2 SQIVND (reference sequence). The length of the CDR3 is 14 residues. The CDR3 DNA is TGTGCCAGTAGTACCAGCGGGAGTCGGGAGGAGCAGTACTTC. Encoded protein: CASSTSGSREEQYF.

This clone was seen a few times. This rearrangement joins TRBV7-3 to TRBJ1-1, with no clear D. V shed 5 bases and J shed 1 base, with 8 bases lying between them. The V gene's germline CDR1 is SGHTA and CDR2 FQGTGA. This CDR3 is built from 13 residues. DNA for the CDR3: TGTGCCAGCAGCCAGGCACGGAACACTGAAGCTTTCTTT. This codes for CASSQARNTEAFF.

This chain connects TRBV28 to TRBJ1-1; D gene uncertain. There are 13 residues in the CDR3. Trimming stripped 2 bases from V and 2 bases from J, with 6 bases between. Germline assignment: CDR1 MDHEN and CDR2 SYDVKM. CDR3 protein: CASSLRPNTEAFF. The CDR3 DNA reads TGTGCCAGCAGTTTACGTCCTAACACTGAAGCTTTCTTT.

CDR3 sequence reads: CASSFSPGQGYEQYF. The DNA for the CDR3 is TGTGCCAGCAGCTTTTCCCCGGGACAGGGTTACGAGCAGTACTTC. The chain couples TRBV7-3 to TRBJ2-7, with 9 bases matching TRBD1. The J segment lost 4 bases and the V segment lost 3 bases, leaving 7 bases of the junction unmatched. The CDR3 is made up of 15 amino acids. In germline, CDR1 is SGHTA, CDR2 FQGTGA.

The chain links TRBV9 to TRBJ1-5, with D possibly being TRBD1 (6 bases). Germline V gene sequence: CDR1 SGDLS, CDR2 YYNGEE. With 4 bases removed from V and 4 bases from J, the gap between germline ends came to 18 bases. The CDR3 spans 16 residues. The chain's CDR3 is CASSTNWAGANQPQHF. Here the CDR3 DNA reads TGTGCCAGCAGCACCAATTGGGCGGGGGCAAATCAGCCCCAGCATTTT. The full variable domain, with the rest looked up from reference TRBV9 and TRBJ1-5, is DSGVTQTPKHLITATGQRVTLRCSPRSGDLSVYWYQQSLDQGLQFLIQYYNGEERAKGNILERFSAQQFPDLHSELNLSSLELGDSALYFCASSTNWAGANQPQHFGDGTRLSIL.

In this sample, this clone turned up a few times. The V and J genes are TRBV3-1 (or the pseudogene TRBV3-2) and TRBJ1-5; D ambiguous. This CDR3 contains 15 residues. V lost 1 base and J lost 3, with 10 bases in between. CDR1 and CDR2 (germline): LGHDT, YNNKEL (reference sequence). In nucleotides, the CDR3 is TGTGCCAGCAGCCAAGGAACCCAGTTCAATCAGCCCCAGCATTTT. It yields the protein CASSQGTQFNQPQHF.

The chain uses TRBV7-2 and TRBJ2-1; 8 positions agree with TRBD2. The CDR3 runs to 15 residues. With 5 bases clipped from V and 4 bases from J, the junction kept 7 bases outside the gene matches. Looked up from germline, CDR1 is SGHTA and CDR2 is FQGNSA. CDR3 region: CASSNSGERYNEQFF. The CDR3, as DNA: TGTGCCAGCAGCAATAGCGGGGAGCGTTACAATGAGCAGTTCTTC.

This sequence joins TRBV5-6 and TRBJ1-2; D perhaps matches TRBD1 (5 bases). Germline V gene lookup returns CDR1 SGHDT and CDR2 YYEEEE. CDR3 size: 14 residues. The germline V and J ends were trimmed by 0 bases and 1 base, with 7 bases remaining between them. Here the CDR3 DNA reads TGTGCCAGCAGCTTGGAAGGGGTTAACTATGGCTACACCTTC. It translates to CASSLEGVNYGYTF. The full variable domain, in which reference TRBV5-6 and TRBJ1-2 provide the parts outside the CDR3, is DAGVTQSPTHLIKTRGQQVTLRCSPKSGHDTVSWYQQALGQGPQFIFQYYEEEERQRGNFPDRFSGHQFPNYSSELNVNALLLGDSALYLCASSLEGVNYGYTFGSGTRLTVV.

The chain has TRBV7-2 and TRBJ1-1, with TRBD1 as a possible D gene (5 bases). Germline CDR1 SGHTA, CDR2 FQGNSA. The CDR3 is 16 amino acids. V lost 3 bases, J lost 6 bases, and 20 bases lay in between. The DNA of the CDR3 is TGTGCCAGCAGCTTGGGAAGAACAGGAGCTAAGCCTGAAGCTTTCTTT. Its protein product is CASSLGRTGAKPEAFF.

The V call is TRBV5-1, the J call TRBJ2-3, with 8 nucleotides matching TRBD1. The trim removed 4 bases at V and 2 bases at J, leaving 9 bases unmatched. The CDR3 has 16 residues. Germline assignment: CDR1 SGHRS and CDR2 YFSETQ. This CDR3 reads CASSNTRDRSTDTQYF. CDR3 bases: TGCGCCAGCAGCAATACTCGGGACAGGTCCACAGATACGCAGTATTTT.

The chain links TRBV11-2 to TRBJ2-3; 10 bases fit TRBD2. CDR3 size: 16 residues. Losses at the gene ends were 5 bases for V and 1 base for J; bases not matched to a gene: 6. CDR1 is SGHAT and CDR2 is FQNNGV in the germline V gene. CDR3 DNA sequence: TGTGCCAGCAGCCCACCCCTAGCGGGGGGCACAGATACGCAGTATTTT. Translation gives CASSPPLAGGTDTQYF.

This rearrangement joins TRBV27 to TRBJ1-5, with TRBD1 matching over 10 bases. The V segment lost 5 bases and the J segment 8 bases; nucleotides outside the gene matches: 6. This CDR3 spans 14 amino acids. Germline CDR1 is MNHEY and CDR2 is SMNVEV (reference sequence). The CDR3, as DNA: TGTGCCAGCAGTGTGTCCGGGACAGGGGAGCCCCAGCATTTT. Translated, it gives CASSVSGTGEPQHF.

The chain joins TRBV10-3 to TRBJ1-1; a weak D match, TRBD1 (5 bases). This CDR3 is 12 amino acids long. Germline lookup yields CDR1 ENHRY and CDR2 SYGVKD. Trimming took 5 bases from V and 7 from J, leaving 11 bases between them. The CDR3 DNA follows: TGTGCCATCAGTACGGGGGGGAATGAAGCTTTCTTT. It codes for CAISTGGNEAFF.